A single sample gave rise to the 2 T cell receptor beta chains below, sequenced in a study of OX40 agonist ivuxolimab in advanced cancers. TCRdb keeps only in-frame clones here, not all; method: immunoSEQ multiplex PCR. The data contain 50,000 to 60,000 clones, 80% to 90% of them singletons. The specimen comprised CD4+ or CD8+ T cells sorted from blood, sampled in a trial of the OX40 agonist ivuxolimab. Receptors originate from an adult with an advanced solid tumor such as melanoma, head and neck, liver or kidney cancer.

The rearrangement links TRBV28 to TRBJ1-5; D ambiguous. The CDR3 loop spans 15 amino acids. The V end lost 6 bases, the J end lost 9 bases, and 21 bases lay between the germline ends. Germline-derived CDR1 and CDR2 are MDHEN and SYDVKM. The CDR3 DNA sequence: TGTGCCAGCAGCTTCGACGAGGGCCGCGTGGCGCCCCAGCATTTT. Amino acids: CASSFDEGRVAPQHF.

The rearrangement uses TRBV5-1 and TRBJ1-4; TRBD1 aligns across 7 bases. The V gene's germline CDR1 is SGHRS and CDR2 YFSETQ. The CDR3 is 15 amino acids. Trimming cost V 6 bases and J 4 bases; bases outside gene matches: 9. The CDR3 nucleotides read TGCGCCAGCACGCCCGGGACAGCAAATAATGAAAAACTGTTTTTT. Its protein product is CASTPGTANNEKLFF.